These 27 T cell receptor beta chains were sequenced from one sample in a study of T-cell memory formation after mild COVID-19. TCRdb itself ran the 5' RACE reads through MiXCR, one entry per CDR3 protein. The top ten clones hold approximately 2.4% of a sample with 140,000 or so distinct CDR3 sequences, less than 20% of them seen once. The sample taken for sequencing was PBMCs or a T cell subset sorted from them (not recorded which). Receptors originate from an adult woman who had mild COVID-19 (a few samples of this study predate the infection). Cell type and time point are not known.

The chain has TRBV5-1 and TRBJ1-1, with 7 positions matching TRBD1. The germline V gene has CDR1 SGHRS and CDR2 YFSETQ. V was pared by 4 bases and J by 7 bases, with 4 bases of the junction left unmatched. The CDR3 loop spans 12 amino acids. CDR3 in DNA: TGCGCCAGCAGCACCACAGGGGTTGAAGCTTTCTTT. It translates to CASSTTGVEAFF.

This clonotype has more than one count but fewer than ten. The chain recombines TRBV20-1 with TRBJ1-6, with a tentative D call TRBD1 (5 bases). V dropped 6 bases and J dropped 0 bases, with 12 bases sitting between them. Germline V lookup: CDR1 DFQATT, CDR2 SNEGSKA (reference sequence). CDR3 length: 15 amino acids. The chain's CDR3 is CSARSGTSYNSPLHF. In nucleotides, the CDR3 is TGCAGTGCACGTTCAGGGACCTCCTATAATTCACCCCTCCACTTT.

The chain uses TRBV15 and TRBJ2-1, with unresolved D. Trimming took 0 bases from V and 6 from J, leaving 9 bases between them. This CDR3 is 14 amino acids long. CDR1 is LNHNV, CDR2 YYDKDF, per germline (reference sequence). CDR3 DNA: TGTGCCACCAGCAGAGATCTTGGCAGCAATGAGCAGTTCTTC. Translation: CATSRDLGSNEQFF.

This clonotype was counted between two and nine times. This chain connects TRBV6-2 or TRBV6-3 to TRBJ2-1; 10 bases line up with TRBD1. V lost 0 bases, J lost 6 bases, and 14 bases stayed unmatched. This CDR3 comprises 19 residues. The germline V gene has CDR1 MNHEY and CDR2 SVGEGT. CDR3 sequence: CASSYSLRRDRGLSNEQFF. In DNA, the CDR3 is TGTGCCAGCAGTTACTCGCTCAGGAGGGACAGGGGACTAAGCAATGAGCAGTTCTTC.

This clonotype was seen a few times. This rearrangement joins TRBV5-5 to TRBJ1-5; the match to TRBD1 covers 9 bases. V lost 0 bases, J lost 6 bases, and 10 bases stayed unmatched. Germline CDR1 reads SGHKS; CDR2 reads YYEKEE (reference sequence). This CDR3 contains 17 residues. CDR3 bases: TGTGCCAGCAGCTTGGTCGGTACAGGGGGCGCGGGTCAGCCCCAGCATTTT. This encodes CASSLVGTGGAGQPQHF.

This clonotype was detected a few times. In nucleotides, the CDR3 is TGCAGTGCTAGTTCCAGAGACAGGGTTAACACCGGGGAGCTGTTTTTT. This translates into CSASSRDRVNTGELFF. The chain has TRBV20-1 and TRBJ2-2, with 7 bases matching TRBD1. Germline CDR1 reads DFQATT; CDR2 reads SNEGSKA (reference sequence). The J segment lost 2 bases and the V segment lost 3 bases, leaving 9 bases of the junction unmatched. This CDR3 is 16 amino acids long.

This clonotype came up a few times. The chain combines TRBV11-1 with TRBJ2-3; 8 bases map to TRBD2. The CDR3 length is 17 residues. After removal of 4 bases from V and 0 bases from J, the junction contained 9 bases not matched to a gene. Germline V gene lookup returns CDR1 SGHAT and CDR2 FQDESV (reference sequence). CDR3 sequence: CASSSFGRAESTDTQYF. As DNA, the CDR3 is TGTGCCAGCAGCTCGTTCGGGAGGGCGGAAAGCACAGATACGCAGTATTTT.

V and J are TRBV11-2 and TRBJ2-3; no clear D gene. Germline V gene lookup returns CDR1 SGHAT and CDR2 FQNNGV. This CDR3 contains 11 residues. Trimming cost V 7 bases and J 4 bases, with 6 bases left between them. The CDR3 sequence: CASTPADTQYF. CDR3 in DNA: TGTGCCAGCACGCCCGCAGATACGCAGTATTTT.

CDR3 DNA: TGTGCCAGCAGTTACGGTTTTAACTATGGCTACACCTTC. Translation gives CASSYGFNYGYTF. V is TRBV6-2 or TRBV6-3 and J is TRBJ1-2; D not certain. Germline V gives CDR1 MNHEY, CDR2 SVGEGT. CDR3 length: 13 residues. Trimming took 2 bases from V and 1 from J, leaving 5 bases between them.

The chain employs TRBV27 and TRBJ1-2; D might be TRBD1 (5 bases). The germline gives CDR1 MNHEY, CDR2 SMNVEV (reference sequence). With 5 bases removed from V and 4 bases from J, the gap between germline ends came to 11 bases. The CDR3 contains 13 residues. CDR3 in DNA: TGTGCCAGCAGTCAGACAGCTTTCTATGGCTACACCTTC. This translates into CASSQTAFYGYTF.

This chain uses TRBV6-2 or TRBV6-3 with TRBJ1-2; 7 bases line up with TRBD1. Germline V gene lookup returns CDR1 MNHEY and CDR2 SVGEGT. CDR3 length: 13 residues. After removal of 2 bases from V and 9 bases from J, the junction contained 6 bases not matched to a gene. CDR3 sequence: CASSYGGQVRYTF. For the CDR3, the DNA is TGTGCCAGCAGTTACGGTGGACAGGTTCGCTACACCTTC.

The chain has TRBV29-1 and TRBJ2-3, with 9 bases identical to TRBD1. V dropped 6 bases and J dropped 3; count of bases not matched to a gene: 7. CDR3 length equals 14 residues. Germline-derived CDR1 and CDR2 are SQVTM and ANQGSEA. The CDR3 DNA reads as TGCAGCGTCAGGGGGGGACAGGGAACAGATACGCAGTATTTT. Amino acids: CSVRGGQGTDTQYF.

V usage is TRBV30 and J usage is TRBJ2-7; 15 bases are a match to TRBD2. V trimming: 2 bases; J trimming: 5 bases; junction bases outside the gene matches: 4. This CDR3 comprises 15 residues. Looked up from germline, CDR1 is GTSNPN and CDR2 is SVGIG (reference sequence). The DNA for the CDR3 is TGTGCCTGGAGTAGGGGACTAGCGGGAGGCAACGAGCAGTACTTC. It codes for CAWSRGLAGGNEQYF.

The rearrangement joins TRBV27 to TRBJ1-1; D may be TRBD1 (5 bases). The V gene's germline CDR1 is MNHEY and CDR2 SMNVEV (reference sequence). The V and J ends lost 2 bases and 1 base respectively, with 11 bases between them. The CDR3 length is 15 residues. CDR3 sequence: CASSLNLQGNTEAFF. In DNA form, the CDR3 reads TGTGCCAGCAGTTTAAATCTTCAGGGGAACACTGAAGCTTTCTTT.

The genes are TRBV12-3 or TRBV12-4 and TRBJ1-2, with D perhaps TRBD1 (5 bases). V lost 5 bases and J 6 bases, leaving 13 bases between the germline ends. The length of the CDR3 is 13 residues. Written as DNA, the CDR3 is TGTGCCAGCAGTCCCGGGGCGCGAGATGGCTACACCTTC. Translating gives CASSPGARDGYTF.

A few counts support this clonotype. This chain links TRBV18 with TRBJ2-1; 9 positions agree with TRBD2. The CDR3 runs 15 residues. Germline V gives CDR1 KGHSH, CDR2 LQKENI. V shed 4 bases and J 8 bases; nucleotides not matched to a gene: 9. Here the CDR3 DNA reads TGTGCCAGCTCACTCTCAGTAGCGGGAGTCGATGAGCAGTTCTTC. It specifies CASSLSVAGVDEQFF.

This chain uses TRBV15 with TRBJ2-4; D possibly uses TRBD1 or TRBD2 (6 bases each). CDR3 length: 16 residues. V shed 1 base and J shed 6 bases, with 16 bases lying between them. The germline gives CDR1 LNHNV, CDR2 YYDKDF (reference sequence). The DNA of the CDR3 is TGTGCCACCAGCAGAGTAGGGGGGAGGATAGGAAACATTCAGTACTTC. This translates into CATSRVGGRIGNIQYF. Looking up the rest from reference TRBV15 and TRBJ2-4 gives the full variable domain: DAMVIQNPRYQVTQFGKPVTLSCSQTLNHNVMYWYQQKSSQAPKLLFHYYDKDFNNEADTPDNFQSRRPNTSFCFLDIRSPGLGDTAMYLCATSRVGGRIGNIQYFGAGTRLSVL.

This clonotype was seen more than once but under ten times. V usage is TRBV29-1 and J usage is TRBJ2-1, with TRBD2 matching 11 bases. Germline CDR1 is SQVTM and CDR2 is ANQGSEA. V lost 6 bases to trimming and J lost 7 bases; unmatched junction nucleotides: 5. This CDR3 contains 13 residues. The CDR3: CSVTSGSDNEQFF. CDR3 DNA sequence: TGCAGCGTCACTAGCGGGAGTGATAATGAGCAGTTCTTC.

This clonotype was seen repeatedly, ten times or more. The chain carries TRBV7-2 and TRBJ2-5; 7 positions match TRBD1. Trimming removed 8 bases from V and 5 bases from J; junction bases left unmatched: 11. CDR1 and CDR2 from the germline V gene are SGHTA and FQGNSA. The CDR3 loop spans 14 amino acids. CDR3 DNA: TGTGCCAGCTTACCACAGGGGATCCGGGAGACCCAGTACTTC. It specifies CASLPQGIRETQYF.

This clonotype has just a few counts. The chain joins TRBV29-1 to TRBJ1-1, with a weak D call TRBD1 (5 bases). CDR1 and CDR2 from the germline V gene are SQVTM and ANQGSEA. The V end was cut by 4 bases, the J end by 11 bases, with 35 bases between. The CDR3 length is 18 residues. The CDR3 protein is CSVGEPPSALIRRGMAFF. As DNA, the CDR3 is TGCAGCGTTGGGGAGCCGCCGTCGGCCTTAATTCGGAGGGGAATGGCTTTCTTT.

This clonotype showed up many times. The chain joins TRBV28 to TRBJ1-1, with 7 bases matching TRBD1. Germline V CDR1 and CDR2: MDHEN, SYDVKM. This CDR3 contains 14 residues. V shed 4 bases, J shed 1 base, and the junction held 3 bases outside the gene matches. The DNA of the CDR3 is TGTGCCAGCAGTTGGACAGGAAAGAACACTGAAGCTTTCTTT. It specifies CASSWTGKNTEAFF.

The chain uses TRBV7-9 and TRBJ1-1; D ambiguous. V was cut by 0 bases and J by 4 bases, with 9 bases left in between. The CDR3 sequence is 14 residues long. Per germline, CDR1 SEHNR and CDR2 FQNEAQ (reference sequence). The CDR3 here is CASSLASWGTEAFF. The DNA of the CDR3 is TGTGCCAGCAGCTTAGCGAGTTGGGGCACTGAAGCTTTCTTT.

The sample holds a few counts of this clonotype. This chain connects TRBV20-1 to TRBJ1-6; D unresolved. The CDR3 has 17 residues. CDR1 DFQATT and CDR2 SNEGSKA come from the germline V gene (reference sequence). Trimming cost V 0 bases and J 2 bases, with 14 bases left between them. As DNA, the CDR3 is TGCAGTGCTAGAGACCCCAGCACGAACGCCTATAATTCACCCCTCCACTTT. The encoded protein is CSARDPSTNAYNSPLHF.

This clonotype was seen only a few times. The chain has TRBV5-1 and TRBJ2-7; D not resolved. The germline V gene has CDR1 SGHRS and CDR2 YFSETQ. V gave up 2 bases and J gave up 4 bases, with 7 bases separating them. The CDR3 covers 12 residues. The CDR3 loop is CASSFSAYEQYF. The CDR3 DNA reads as TGCGCCAGCAGCTTCAGCGCGTACGAGCAGTACTTC.

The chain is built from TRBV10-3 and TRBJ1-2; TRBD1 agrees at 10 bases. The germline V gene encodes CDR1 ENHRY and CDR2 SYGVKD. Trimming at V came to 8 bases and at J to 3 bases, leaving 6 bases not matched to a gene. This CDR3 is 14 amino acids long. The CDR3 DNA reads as TGTGCCATCGCCGGGACAGGGGATGACTATGGCTACACCTTC. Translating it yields CAIAGTGDDYGYTF.

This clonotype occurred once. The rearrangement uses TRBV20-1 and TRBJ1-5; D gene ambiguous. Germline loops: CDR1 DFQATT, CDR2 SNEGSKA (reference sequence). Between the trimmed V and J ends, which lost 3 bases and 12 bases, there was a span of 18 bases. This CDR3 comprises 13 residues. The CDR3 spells CSARVENVRVQHF. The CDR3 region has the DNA TGCAGTGCTAGGGTCGAAAACGTAAGGGTCCAGCATTTT.

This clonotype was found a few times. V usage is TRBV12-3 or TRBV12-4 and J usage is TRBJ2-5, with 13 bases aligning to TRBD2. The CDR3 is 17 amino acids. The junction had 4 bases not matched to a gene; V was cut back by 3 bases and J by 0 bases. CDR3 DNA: TGTGCCAGCAGTTTCCTGGGACTAGCGGGGTACCAAGAGACCCAGTACTTC. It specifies CASSFLGLAGYQETQYF.